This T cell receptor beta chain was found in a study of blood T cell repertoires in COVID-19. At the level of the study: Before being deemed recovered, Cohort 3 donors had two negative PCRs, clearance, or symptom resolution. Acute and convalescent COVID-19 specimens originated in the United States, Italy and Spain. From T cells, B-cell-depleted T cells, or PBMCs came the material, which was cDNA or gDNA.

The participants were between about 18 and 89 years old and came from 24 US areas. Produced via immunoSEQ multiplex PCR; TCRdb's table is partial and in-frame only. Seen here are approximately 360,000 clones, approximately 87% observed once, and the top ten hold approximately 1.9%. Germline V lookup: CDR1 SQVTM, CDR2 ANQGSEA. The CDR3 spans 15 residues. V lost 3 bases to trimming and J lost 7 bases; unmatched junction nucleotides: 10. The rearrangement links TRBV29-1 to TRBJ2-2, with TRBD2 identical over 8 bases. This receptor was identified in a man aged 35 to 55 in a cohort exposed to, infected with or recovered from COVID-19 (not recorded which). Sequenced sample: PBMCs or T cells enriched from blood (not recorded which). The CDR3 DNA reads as TGCAGCGTTGATATAAACAGCGGGAGTAACGGGGAGCTGTTTTTT. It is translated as CSVDINSGSNGELFF.